A selection of T cell receptor beta chains follows, all from one sample in a study of blood T cell repertoires in COVID-19. Some clones are missing from TCRdb's copy, which holds only in-frame ones; the method was immunoSEQ multiplex PCR. The sample lists 25,000 to 30,000 clones; 89% were seen once. Sequencing used peripheral blood. Every receptor here comes from a human donor in a cohort sampled during active COVID-19. The CDR3 runs from the conserved cysteine through the conserved F or W. D genes are given only for firm matches. Some rows mark clone size as missing; the rest say once, few, many or name a class of expanded clone.

CDR3nt: TGTGCCAGCTCACCACCGCGGCAGGGGAGCAATCAGCCCCAGCATTTT
CDR3aa: CASSPPRQGSNQPQHF
j_gene: TRBJ1-5
abundance: .
v_gene: TRBV18
d_gene: .

CDR3nt: TGTGCCAGCAGCTTAGAAATTAGCGGGGCGGATACGCAGTATTTT
CDR3aa: CASSLEISGADTQYF
j_gene: TRBJ2-3
abundance: .
v_gene: TRBV7-9
d_gene: TRBD2

CDR3nt: TGTGCCAGTAACATCGCAGGGGGTGGAAGCCAGCCCCAGCATTTT
CDR3aa: CASNIAGGGSQPQHF
j_gene: TRBJ1-5
abundance: .
v_gene: TRBV19
d_gene: TRBD1

CDR3nt: TGTGCCAGCAGCCTCCGATTCGGGGTCGGTTCACCCCTCCACTTT
CDR3aa: CASSLRFGVGSPLHF
j_gene: TRBJ1-6
abundance: once
v_gene: TRBV7-9
d_gene: .

CDR3nt: TGCGCCAGCAGCCAAGATAGGAGCGGGGGATTTACAGATACGCAGTATTTT
CDR3aa: CASSQDRSGGFTDTQYF
j_gene: TRBJ2-3
abundance: .
v_gene: TRBV4-1
d_gene: TRBD2

CDR3nt: TGTGCCAGCAGTTTACAGGGAGGAGGCGAGCAGTACTTC
CDR3aa: CASSLQGGGEQYF
j_gene: TRBJ2-7
abundance: once
v_gene: TRBV12-3/TRBV12-4
d_gene: .

CDR3nt: TGTGCCAGCAGTTTATCTCGCGCCAACTATGGCTACACCTTC
CDR3aa: CASSLSRANYGYTF
j_gene: TRBJ1-2
abundance: .
v_gene: TRBV28
d_gene: .

CDR3nt: TGTGCCAGCAGCACACGACAGGGTACCACTGAAGCTTTCTTT
CDR3aa: CASSTRQGTTEAFF
j_gene: TRBJ1-1
abundance: once
v_gene: TRBV7-9
d_gene: TRBD1

CDR3nt: TGTGCCAGCAGCGTGGCCCCTGTATCTGGAAACACCATATATTTT
CDR3aa: CASSVAPVSGNTIYF
j_gene: TRBJ1-3
abundance: .
v_gene: TRBV9
d_gene: .

CDR3nt: TGTGCCAGCAGTGAGCAACTGACGACTACCGCCCACGAGCAGTACTTC
CDR3aa: CASSEQLTTTAHEQYF
j_gene: TRBJ2-7
abundance: .
v_gene: TRBV25-1
d_gene: .

CDR3nt: TGTGCCAGCAGCCCCCCCTTCACAGATACGCAGTATTTT
CDR3aa: CASSPPFTDTQYF
j_gene: TRBJ2-3
abundance: .
v_gene: TRBV2
d_gene: .

CDR3nt: TGTGCCAGTAGTACCGACAGCTCTAATGAAAAACTGTTTTTT
CDR3aa: CASSTDSSNEKLFF
j_gene: TRBJ1-4
abundance: .
v_gene: TRBV19
d_gene: .

CDR3nt: TGCGCCAGCAGAATACAGGGAATGAACACTGAAGCTTTCTTT
CDR3aa: CASRIQGMNTEAFF
j_gene: TRBJ1-1
abundance: .
v_gene: TRBV10-2
d_gene: .

CDR3nt: TGTGCCAGCGCTGAGGCCCGCTCCGGGGGACGCTACGAGCAGTACTTC
CDR3aa: CASAEARSGGRYEQYF
j_gene: TRBJ2-7
abundance: .
v_gene: TRBV25-1
d_gene: .

CDR3nt: TGTGCCAGCTCACTAAACGCCGGGACAGACGCGGAGACCCAGTACTTC
CDR3aa: CASSLNAGTDAETQYF
j_gene: TRBJ2-5
abundance: .
v_gene: TRBV18
d_gene: TRBD1

CDR3nt: TGTGCCATCAGGAGCCGACACACCCTAGACAGGCAAGAGACCCAGTACTTC
CDR3aa: CAIRSRHTLDRQETQYF
j_gene: TRBJ2-5
abundance: .
v_gene: TRBV10-3
d_gene: .

CDR3nt: TGCAGCCCCGAATACAGGGACAGCACTGAAGCTTTCTTT
CDR3aa: CSPEYRDSTEAFF
j_gene: TRBJ1-1
abundance: once
v_gene: TRBV29-1
d_gene: TRBD1

CDR3nt: TGTGCCAGCAGCTTATTTTGGGGACGGGGGACGCTAGACTCGAACACCGGGGAGCTGTTTTTT
CDR3aa: CASSLFWGRGTLDSNTGELFF
j_gene: TRBJ2-2
abundance: .
v_gene: TRBV7-8
d_gene: .

CDR3nt: TGTGCCAGCAGCCTCCAACTAGCGGGGGCGGGCACAGATACGCAGTATTTT
CDR3aa: CASSLQLAGAGTDTQYF
j_gene: TRBJ2-3
abundance: .
v_gene: TRBV5-4
d_gene: TRBD2

CDR3nt: TGTGCCAGCAGTTACGGGACAGGCCCCTACGAGCAGTACTTC
CDR3aa: CASSYGTGPYEQYF
j_gene: TRBJ2-7
abundance: .
v_gene: TRBV6-5
d_gene: TRBD1

CDR3nt: TGTGCCAGCAGCCTTACTAGCGGGGCCGGAGAGACCCAGTACTTC
CDR3aa: CASSLTSGAGETQYF
j_gene: TRBJ2-5
abundance: .
v_gene: TRBV7-3
d_gene: TRBD2

CDR3nt: TGTGCCAGCAGGGGCCTAATAGCAGGGGGGTTTTTGTCCTACGAGCAGTACTTC
CDR3aa: CASRGLIAGGFLSYEQYF
j_gene: TRBJ2-7
abundance: .
v_gene: TRBV28
d_gene: .

CDR3nt: TGTGCCAGCAGCTTAGAGGTACGGGGGTCGACAAGCACAGATACGCAGTATTTT
CDR3aa: CASSLEVRGSTSTDTQYF
j_gene: TRBJ2-3
abundance: few
v_gene: TRBV7-6
d_gene: .

CDR3nt: TGTGCCAGCGCCGGACAGGCGAACACTGAAGCTTTCTTT
CDR3aa: CASAGQANTEAFF
j_gene: TRBJ1-1
abundance: .
v_gene: TRBV2
d_gene: TRBD1

CDR3nt: TGCGCCAGCAGCAGCGGGGAGCCTTACTATGGCTACACCTTC
CDR3aa: CASSSGEPYYGYTF
j_gene: TRBJ1-2
abundance: .
v_gene: TRBV4-1
d_gene: .

CDR3nt: TGTGCCAGCACCCAACTCGGGACACCGTGGGAGCAGTACTTC
CDR3aa: CASTQLGTPWEQYF
j_gene: TRBJ2-7
abundance: few
v_gene: TRBV7-9
d_gene: .

CDR3nt: TGCGCCAGCAGCTCCCAAATACAGGGAACTGGAAACACCATATATTTT
CDR3aa: CASSSQIQGTGNTIYF
j_gene: TRBJ1-3
abundance: .
v_gene: TRBV5-1
d_gene: .

CDR3nt: TGTGCCAGCAGCCCTGACAGCGGGGGGGGCACCGGGGAGCTGTTTTTT
CDR3aa: CASSPDSGGGTGELFF
j_gene: TRBJ2-2
abundance: once
v_gene: TRBV7-9
d_gene: TRBD2

CDR3nt: TGTGCCAGCAGTTCCCAGGAGGCCCTCAAAAACATTCAGTACTTC
CDR3aa: CASSSQEALKNIQYF
j_gene: TRBJ2-4
abundance: .
v_gene: TRBV6-2/TRBV6-3
d_gene: .

CDR3nt: TGTGCCAGCAGCTTGGTCCCGGGACAGGGCCTGGGTGCTTTCTTT
CDR3aa: CASSLVPGQGLGAFF
j_gene: TRBJ1-1
abundance: once
v_gene: TRBV5-5
d_gene: TRBD1

CDR3nt: TGTGCCAGCAGTTACCGTGGGACAGGGGGAGGTACGCAGTATTTT
CDR3aa: CASSYRGTGGGTQYF
j_gene: TRBJ2-3
abundance: .
v_gene: TRBV6-5
d_gene: TRBD1

CDR3nt: TGTGCCTCTGAGGGGGCAGGTAAATACGAGCAGTACTTC
CDR3aa: CASEGAGKYEQYF
j_gene: TRBJ2-7
abundance: few
v_gene: TRBV30
d_gene: TRBD1

CDR3nt: TGTGCCAGCAGTTATACTGGAAACACCATATATTTT
CDR3aa: CASSYTGNTIYF
j_gene: TRBJ1-3
abundance: .
v_gene: TRBV11-2
d_gene: .

CDR3nt: TGTGCCAGCAGCCCACACCCCCAGGGAAAGACTAACTATGGCTACACCTTC
CDR3aa: CASSPHPQGKTNYGYTF
j_gene: TRBJ1-2
abundance: .
v_gene: TRBV21-1
d_gene: .

CDR3nt: TGTGCCAGCAGCACTAACAGGGGAGTAGAGACCCAGTACTTC
CDR3aa: CASSTNRGVETQYF
j_gene: TRBJ2-5
abundance: .
v_gene: TRBV7-9
d_gene: TRBD1

CDR3nt: TGTGCCAGCAGTTCCCGGGGGTCCTACGAGCAGTACTTC
CDR3aa: CASSSRGSYEQYF
j_gene: TRBJ2-7
abundance: .
v_gene: TRBV27
d_gene: .

CDR3nt: TGTGCCTCCAGACTAGCGGGGGGGCTACGAGAGCAGTTCTTC
CDR3aa: CASRLAGGLREQFF
j_gene: TRBJ2-1
abundance: .
v_gene: TRBV30
d_gene: TRBD2

CDR3nt: TGTGCCAGCAGCTTATCTGGGGGGTCTAGCACAGATACGCAGTATTTT
CDR3aa: CASSLSGGSSTDTQYF
j_gene: TRBJ2-3
abundance: .
v_gene: TRBV11-3
d_gene: .

CDR3nt: TGTGCCAGCAGTGAGGGACAGGGAGAATCACCCCAGCATTTT
CDR3aa: CASSEGQGESPQHF
j_gene: TRBJ1-5
abundance: .
v_gene: TRBV2
d_gene: TRBD1

CDR3nt: TGTGCCATCAGTGAGTCCGGCCTAGCGAGAAATAATGAGCAGTTCTTC
CDR3aa: CAISESGLARNNEQFF
j_gene: TRBJ2-1
abundance: .
v_gene: TRBV10-3
d_gene: .

CDR3nt: TGTGCCAGCAGCTCAGGGGGGGGTAACACCGGGGAGCTGTTTTTT
CDR3aa: CASSSGGGNTGELFF
j_gene: TRBJ2-2
abundance: once
v_gene: TRBV13
d_gene: .

CDR3nt: TGTGCCAGCAGCTTAGTCGTGACTAGCGAGTCCGAGTTCTTC
CDR3aa: CASSLVVTSESEFF
j_gene: TRBJ2-1
abundance: .
v_gene: TRBV7-2
d_gene: TRBD2

CDR3nt: TGTGCCAGCAGTCTGGCGGCTCCACGGGGGACTGAAGCTTTCTTT
CDR3aa: CASSLAAPRGTEAFF
j_gene: TRBJ1-1
abundance: .
v_gene: TRBV6-2/TRBV6-3
d_gene: .

CDR3nt: TGCAGCGTTGAAAGGGGTACTCCAGATACGCAGTATTTT
CDR3aa: CSVERGTPDTQYF
j_gene: TRBJ2-3
abundance: .
v_gene: TRBV29-1
d_gene: .

CDR3nt: TGTGCCAGCAGTACACAGGGGGGCAGTGGAAACACCATATATTTT
CDR3aa: CASSTQGGSGNTIYF
j_gene: TRBJ1-3
abundance: .
v_gene: TRBV2
d_gene: TRBD1